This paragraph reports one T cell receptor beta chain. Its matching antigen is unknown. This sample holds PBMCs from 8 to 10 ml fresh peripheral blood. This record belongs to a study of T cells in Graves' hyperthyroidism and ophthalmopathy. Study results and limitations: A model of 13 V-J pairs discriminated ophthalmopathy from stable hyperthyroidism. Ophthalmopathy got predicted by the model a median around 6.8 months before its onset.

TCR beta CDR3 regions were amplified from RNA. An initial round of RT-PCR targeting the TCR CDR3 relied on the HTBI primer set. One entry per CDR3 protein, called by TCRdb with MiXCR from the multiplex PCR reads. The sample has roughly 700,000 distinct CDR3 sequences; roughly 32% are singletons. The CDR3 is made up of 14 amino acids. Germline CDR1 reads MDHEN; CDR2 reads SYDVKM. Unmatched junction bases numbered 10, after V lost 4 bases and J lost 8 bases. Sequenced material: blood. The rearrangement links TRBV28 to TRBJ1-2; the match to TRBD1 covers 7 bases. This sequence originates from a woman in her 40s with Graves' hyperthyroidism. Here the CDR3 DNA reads TGTGCCAGCAGTTCGCCTCCAGGGGGACAGGGCTACACCTTC. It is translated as CASSSPPGGQGYTF.